This is a list of T cell receptor beta chains from one sample in a study of metastatic and nonmetastatic thyroid tumors. MiXCR was used by TCRdb to re-call the PCR reads. The sample comprises 70,000 or so clones, 12% to 15% of which are singletons, and less than 8.5% rests with the top ten. The specimen sequenced was blood. Receptors originate from a male donor with papillary thyroid cancer or a benign thyroid nodule (not recorded which). Some clones in this sample may be carry-over from other donors' samples. CDR3s include the opening cysteine and the closing phenylalanine or tryptophan. A D gene is named only where the DNA matches it firmly.

>13|TRBD1|TRBV28|TRBJ2-7
CASIRTGGGDQYF
>13|NA|TRBV3-1|TRBJ2-7
CASSQNSAYEQYF
>13|NA|TRBV27|TRBJ2-5
CASSFPLGETQYF
>13|NA|TRBV10-1|TRBJ2-7
CASSELSTGEQYF
>14|NA|TRBV7-2|TRBJ1-5
CASSLLGGLQPQHF
>18|NA|TRBV30|TRBJ2-2
CAWSAAGRSEWDTGELFF
>14|NA|TRBV5-1|TRBJ2-1
CANSADRTYNEQFF
>14|TRBD1|TRBV19|TRBJ2-2
CASSITGGTGELFF
>17|TRBD2|TRBV27|TRBJ2-3
CASSLGTSGIPTDTQYF
>14|TRBD2|TRBV7-8|TRBJ2-2
CASSFAGEHGELFF
>14|NA|TRBV6-5|TRBJ2-5
CASSSSAGVETQYF
>13|NA|TRBV20-1|TRBJ2-7
CSARGGGYHEQYF
>15|NA|TRBV11-2|TRBJ1-6
CASSLTGQRNSPLHF
>15|TRBD2|TRBV20-1|TRBJ2-3
CSARDPAGVADTQYF
>15|NA|TRBV18|TRBJ2-7
CASSPPAGSEGEQYF
>14|TRBD2|TRBV2|TRBJ2-1
CASSREVGDNEQFF
>20|TRBD2|TRBV6-2/TRBV6-3|TRBJ2-2
CASSYSASGTPTVNTGELFF
>13|TRBD1|TRBV5-1|TRBJ2-5
CASTLGQQETQYF
>15|TRBD1|TRBV12-3/TRBV12-4|TRBJ1-5
CASSKSGQGIEPQHF
>15|NA|TRBV5-1|TRBJ1-1
CASSLAGAANPEAFF